Listed below are T cell receptor beta chains from one sample, sequenced in a study of beta chain features in type 1 diabetes. This table comes from immunoSEQ multiplex PCR, and its TCRdb copy is limited to in-frame clones, with some not included. The sample lists under 300,000 clones; roughly 10% were seen once. Specimen: naive CD4+ T cells from blood. The receptors come from a man aged 25 to 40 with type 1 diabetes. Both conserved end residues are part of each CDR3. A D gene is named only where the DNA matches it firmly. Expanded clones are given a class, and other clones once, few, many or no size at all.

J gene | D gene | clone size | V gene | CDR3 protein | CDR3 DNA
TRBJ2-5 | TRBD1 | few | TRBV18 | CASSASGQGSETQYF | TGTGCCAGCTCAGCGTCGGGACAGGGGTCAGAGACCCAGTACTTC
TRBJ1-1 | . | few | TRBV28 | CASRSPRGGSAEAFF | TGTGCCAGCAGGTCACCTCGCGGGGGAAGCGCTGAAGCTTTCTTT
TRBJ2-7 | TRBD1 | . | TRBV27 | CASSSPGQGTYEQYF | TGTGCCAGCAGTTCCCCTGGACAGGGCACCTACGAGCAGTACTTC
TRBJ1-6 | . | . | TRBV18 | CASSPRGTNSPLHF | TGTGCCAGCTCACCCCGGGGGACTAATTCACCCCTCCACTTT
TRBJ1-1 | . | few | TRBV4-2 | CASSQDADRFEAFF | TGTGCCAGCAGCCAAGACGCCGACAGGTTTGAAGCTTTCTTT
TRBJ1-5 | . | . | TRBV2 | CASSEAMTGWNQPQHF | TGTGCCAGCAGTGAAGCGATGACAGGTTGGAATCAGCCCCAGCATTTT
TRBJ1-1 | . | few | TRBV7-2 | CASSSPDRLTEAFF | TGTGCCAGCAGCTCACCAGACAGGCTCACTGAAGCTTTCTTT
TRBJ2-7 | . | . | TRBV28 | CASSSLLQGIPYEQYF | TGTGCCAGCAGTTCACTGCTACAGGGAATCCCCTACGAGCAGTACTTC
TRBJ1-5 | . | few | TRBV2 | CASSGGGKPQHF | TGTGCCAGCAGTGGGGGAGGCAAGCCCCAGCATTTT
TRBJ2-7 | TRBD2 | few | TRBV11-2 | CASSYLAGRAREQYF | TGTGCCAGCAGCTATTTAGCGGGGCGGGCGAGGGAGCAGTACTTC
TRBJ1-1 | TRBD1 | few | TRBV2 | CASRGQGVTEAFF | TGTGCCAGCAGGGGACAGGGGGTCACTGAAGCTTTCTTT
TRBJ2-3 | TRBD2 | few | TRBV7-8 | CASSRLARGGTDTQYF | TGTGCCAGCAGCCGACTAGCGCGGGGAGGCACAGATACGCAGTATTTT
TRBJ2-6 | . | . | TRBV4-1 | CASRDSLSSGANVLTF | TGCGCCAGCAGAGACAGTTTAAGCTCTGGGGCCAACGTCCTGACTTTC
TRBJ2-7 | . | . | TRBV11-1 | CASSRQDNSYEQYF | TGTGCCAGCAGCCGCCAGGACAACTCCTACGAGCAGTACTTC
TRBJ2-3 | . | . | TRBV4-1 | CASSQVRWEGRADTQYF | TGCGCCAGCAGCCAAGTTAGATGGGAAGGCAGGGCAGATACGCAGTATTTT
TRBJ2-1 | TRBD1 | . | TRBV7-6 | CASTGGTGPYNEQFF | TGTGCCAGCACCGGCGGGACAGGCCCATACAATGAGCAGTTCTTC
TRBJ2-7 | TRBD2 | few | TRBV5-1 | CASSSGLVSYEQYF | TGCGCCAGCAGCTCGGGACTAGTTTCGTACGAGCAGTACTTC
TRBJ1-1 | . | . | TRBV12-5 | CASGSNIEAFF | TGTGCTAGTGGTTCAAACATAGAAGCTTTCTTT
TRBJ2-2 | TRBD2 | few | TRBV19 | CASRGLASTGELFF | TGTGCCAGTCGTGGACTAGCGTCCACCGGGGAGCTGTTTTTT
TRBJ2-3 | . | many | TRBV30 | CAWISDTQYF | TGTGCCTGGATATCCGATACGCAGTATTTT
TRBJ1-1 | . | . | TRBV30 | CAWSPGKVNTEAFF | TGTGCCTGGAGCCCGGGGAAGGTGAACACTGAAGCTTTCTTT
TRBJ1-1 | TRBD1 | few | TRBV18 | CASSRDRLGTEAFF | TGTGCCAGCTCCCGGGACAGGTTGGGCACTGAAGCTTTCTTT
TRBJ1-1 | . | few | TRBV29-1 | CSVPRERGTEAFF | TGCAGCGTCCCCCGGGAACGTGGGACTGAAGCTTTCTTT
TRBJ1-5 | . | . | TRBV28 | CASTQGPQPQHF | TGTGCCAGCACACAGGGCCCTCAGCCCCAGCATTTT
TRBJ2-2 | TRBD2 | few | TRBV5-4 | CASSAGTSGHTGELFF | TGTGCCAGCAGCGCGGGGACTAGCGGGCACACCGGGGAGCTGTTTTTT
TRBJ2-3 | TRBD1 | few | TRBV18 | CASSPTGQGSTDTQYF | TGTGCCAGCTCACCAACCGGACAGGGGTCGACAGATACGCAGTATTTT
TRBJ2-7 | . | few | TRBV6-1 | CASRTSSSYEQYF | TGTGCCAGCAGGACATCGAGCTCCTACGAGCAGTACTTC
TRBJ1-5 | TRBD1 | . | TRBV18 | CASSPGTGGTQPQHF | TGTGCCAGCTCACCCGGGACAGGGGGCACTCAGCCCCAGCATTTT
TRBJ2-7 | . | . | TRBV19 | CASTSGRGYEQYF | TGTGCCAGTACCTCGGGCAGGGGCTACGAGCAGTACTTC
TRBJ2-3 | TRBD2 | few | TRBV9 | CASSGGLATDTQYF | TGTGCCAGCAGCGGAGGACTAGCCACAGATACGCAGTATTTT
TRBJ1-1 | . | . | TRBV29-1 | CSYIRELNTEAFF | TGCAGCTACATCCGGGAGTTGAACACTGAAGCTTTCTTT
TRBJ2-1 | TRBD2 | . | TRBV5-1 | CASSLLAGRHNEQFF | TGCGCCAGCAGCTTACTAGCGGGGCGACACAATGAGCAGTTCTTC
TRBJ2-5 | . | few | TRBV5-1 | CASSLGAEETQYF | TGCGCCAGCAGCTTAGGGGCGGAAGAGACCCAGTACTTC
TRBJ1-6 | . | . | TRBV5-1 | CASSLTTDSPLHF | TGCGCCAGCAGCTTGACCACGGATTCACCCCTCCACTTT
TRBJ2-6 | . | . | TRBV5-1 | CASSGGRNSGANVLTF | TGCGCCAGCAGCGGGGGCCGCAACTCTGGGGCCAACGTCCTGACTTTC
TRBJ2-1 | . | . | TRBV7-2 | CATTLGGPGGNEQFF | TGTGCCACAACCCTCGGGGGGCCGGGGGGCAATGAGCAGTTCTTC
TRBJ2-5 | TRBD2 | few | TRBV11-1 | CASSSWTSGDETQYF | TGTGCCAGCAGCTCCTGGACTAGCGGGGATGAGACCCAGTACTTC
TRBJ2-1 | . | . | TRBV9 | CASSVGLATYNEQFF | TGTGCCAGCAGCGTAGGGCTAGCGACGTACAATGAGCAGTTCTTC
TRBJ2-6 | TRBD1 | . | TRBV7-2 | CASSRDRNSGANVLTF | TGTGCCAGCAGCCGGGACAGGAACTCTGGGGCCAACGTCCTGACTTTC
TRBJ2-4 | TRBD1 | few | TRBV7-9 | CASSTGTARNIQYF | TGTGCCAGCAGTACCGGGACAGCGAGGAACATTCAGTACTTC
TRBJ1-5 | . | . | TRBV7-2 | CASSSGGLEKPQHF | TGTGCCAGCAGCTCGGGGGGGCTGGAGAAGCCCCAGCATTTT
TRBJ2-1 | TRBD1 | . | TRBV5-4 | CASSIDRGSYNEQFF | TGTGCCAGCAGCATTGACAGGGGATCCTACAATGAGCAGTTCTTC
TRBJ2-3 | . | . | TRBV7-2 | CASTQYPSTNTQYF | TGTGCCAGCACCCAATACCCTAGCACAAATACGCAGTATTTT
TRBJ2-1 | TRBD1 | . | TRBV5-1 | CASSEGQITQQFF | TGCGCCAGCAGCGAGGGACAGATTACCCAGCAGTTCTTC
TRBJ1-4 | . | . | TRBV10-3 | CAISESQGIREKLFF | TGTGCCATCAGTGAGTCGCAGGGGATCAGGGAAAAACTGTTTTTT
TRBJ2-6 | . | many | TRBV9 | CASSVQGAGANVLTF | TGTGCCAGCAGCGTACAGGGCGCTGGGGCCAACGTCCTGACTTTC
TRBJ1-6 | . | . | TRBV27 | CASSLRRGRDNSPLHF | TGTGCCAGCAGTTTACGCAGGGGCAGGGATAATTCACCCCTCCACTTT
TRBJ1-1 | . | few | TRBV2 | CASSAVHEAFF | TGTGCCAGCAGTGCGGTTCACGAAGCTTTCTTT
TRBJ2-7 | TRBD1 | few | TRBV6-5 | CASSFQGAPAYEQYF | TGTGCCAGCAGCTTCCAGGGGGCCCCTGCCTACGAGCAGTACTTC
TRBJ1-5 | TRBD1 | few | TRBV4-2 | CASSQEFKRQGYRNQPQHF | TGTGCCAGCAGCCAAGAGTTCAAGCGACAGGGCTATCGCAATCAGCCCCAGCATTTT
TRBJ1-1 | TRBD1 | . | TRBV5-1 | CASSPSGQQGTEAFF | TGCGCCAGCAGCCCTTCGGGACAGCAAGGGACTGAAGCTTTCTTT
TRBJ2-2 | . | few | TRBV11-3 | CASSLNLPGELFF | TGTGCCAGCAGCTTAAACCTACCCGGGGAGCTGTTTTTT
TRBJ2-6 | TRBD1 | few | TRBV27 | CASSQRGQGVAGANVLTF | TGTGCCAGCAGTCAACGGGGACAGGGGGTCGCTGGGGCCAACGTCCTGACTTTC